One and the same sample provided the 3 T cell receptor beta chains below, sequenced in a study of post-analysis software for immune sequencing data. The antigens these receptors bind are not known. Study-level points and caveats: Controls showed lower frequencies than patients for four to six TRBV segments, and TRBV5-6, TRBV5-1 and TRBV20-1 were among these.

Unique molecular identifiers featured in each of the TCR beta cDNA libraries. Each CDR3 protein gets one entry after TCRdb re-called the PCR reads with MiXCR. The sample holds about 770,000 distinct CDR3 sequences, 46% seen once. The sequenced sample was blood. The origin of the receptors is a girl aged 5 to 17 with multiple sclerosis.

Comment on this clonotype: One end of the junction fails to match germline, which may point to a read error. The J gene is TRBJ1-6, the V gene TRBV7-2, with 10 positions matching TRBD1. The germline V gene encodes CDR1 SGHTA and CDR2 FQGNSA. The CDR3 spans 15 residues. This chain's CDR3 is CASSSGQGYSSPPHF. The CDR3 DNA sequence: TGTGCCAGCAGCTCGGGACAGGGGTATAGTTCACCCCCCCACTTT.

The gene calls are TRBV7-6 and TRBJ2-1; TRBD2 matches 7 bases. Germline V gives CDR1 SGHVS, CDR2 FNYEAQ. Germline trimming cut 0 bases from V and 3 bases from J; bases unmatched to any gene: 5. This CDR3 is 16 amino acids long. CDR3: CASSLAATSSYNEQFF. In DNA, the CDR3 is TGTGCCAGCAGCTTAGCGGCGACTAGCAGCTACAATGAGCAGTTCTTC.

At least ten counts were recorded for this clonotype. The CDR3 here is CASGRYEQYF. The CDR3 nucleotides are TGTGCCAGCGGACGCTACGAGCAGTACTTC. This chain connects TRBV27 to TRBJ2-7; D call uncertain. Germline CDR1 MNHEY, CDR2 SMNVEV (reference sequence). V was shortened by 8 bases and J by 3 bases, with 5 bases between the two germline ends. CDR3 length: 10 residues.